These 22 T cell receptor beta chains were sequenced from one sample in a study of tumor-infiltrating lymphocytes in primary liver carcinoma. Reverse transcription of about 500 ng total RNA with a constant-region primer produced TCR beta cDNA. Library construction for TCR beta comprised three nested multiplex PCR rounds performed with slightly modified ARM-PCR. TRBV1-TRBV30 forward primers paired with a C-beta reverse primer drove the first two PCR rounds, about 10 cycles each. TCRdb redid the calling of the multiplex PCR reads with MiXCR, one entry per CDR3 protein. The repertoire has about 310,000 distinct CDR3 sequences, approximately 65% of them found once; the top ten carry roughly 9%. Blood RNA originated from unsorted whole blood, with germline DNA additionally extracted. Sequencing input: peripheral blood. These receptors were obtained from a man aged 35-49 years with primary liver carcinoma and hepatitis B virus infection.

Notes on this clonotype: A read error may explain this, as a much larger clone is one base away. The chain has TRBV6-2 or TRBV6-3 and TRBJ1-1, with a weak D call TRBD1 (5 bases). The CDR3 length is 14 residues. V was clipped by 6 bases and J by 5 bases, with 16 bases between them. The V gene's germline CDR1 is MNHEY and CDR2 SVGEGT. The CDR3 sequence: CASRREGGGTEAFF. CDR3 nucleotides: TGTGCCAGCAGACGAGAGGGTGGGGGAACTGAAGCTTTCTTT.

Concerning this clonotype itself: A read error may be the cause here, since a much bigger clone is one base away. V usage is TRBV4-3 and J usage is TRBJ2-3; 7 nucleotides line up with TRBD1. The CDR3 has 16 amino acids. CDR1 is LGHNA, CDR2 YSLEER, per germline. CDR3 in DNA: TGCGCCAGCAGCCTTCGACAGGGTCTAGCCACAGATACGCTGTATTTT. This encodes CASSLRQGLATDTLYF.

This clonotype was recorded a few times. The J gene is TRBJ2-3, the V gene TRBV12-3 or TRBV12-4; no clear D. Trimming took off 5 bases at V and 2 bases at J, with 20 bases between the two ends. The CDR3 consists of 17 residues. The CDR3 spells CASSHLDGFQITDTQYF. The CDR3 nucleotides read TGTGCCAGCAGTCACCTTGACGGTTTTCAAATCACAGATACGCAGTATTTT.

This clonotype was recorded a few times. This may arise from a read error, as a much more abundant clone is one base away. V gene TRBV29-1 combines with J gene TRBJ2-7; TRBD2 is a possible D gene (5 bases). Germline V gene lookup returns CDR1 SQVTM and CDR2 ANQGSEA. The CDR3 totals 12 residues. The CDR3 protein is CGVEGVGHEQYF. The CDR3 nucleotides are TGCGGCGTTGAGGGAGTCGGCCACGAGCAGTACTTC.

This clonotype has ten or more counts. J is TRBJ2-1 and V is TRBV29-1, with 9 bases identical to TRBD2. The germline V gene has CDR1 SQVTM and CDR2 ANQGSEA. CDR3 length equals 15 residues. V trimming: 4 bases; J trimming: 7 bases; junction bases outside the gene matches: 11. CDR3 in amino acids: CSVVASGNHQNEQFF. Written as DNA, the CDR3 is TGCAGCGTTGTGGCTAGCGGGAACCACCAGAATGAGCAGTTCTTC.

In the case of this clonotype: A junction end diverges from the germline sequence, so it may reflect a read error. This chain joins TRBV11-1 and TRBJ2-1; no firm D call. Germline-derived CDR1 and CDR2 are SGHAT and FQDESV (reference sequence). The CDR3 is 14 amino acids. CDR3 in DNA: TGTGCCACCAGCTTGACACGAAACTACAATGAGCAGTTCTTC. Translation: CATSLTRNYNEQFF.

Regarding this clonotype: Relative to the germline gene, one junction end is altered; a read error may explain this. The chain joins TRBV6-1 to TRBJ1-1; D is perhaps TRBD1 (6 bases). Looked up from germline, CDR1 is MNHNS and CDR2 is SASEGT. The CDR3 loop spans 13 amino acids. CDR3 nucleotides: TGTGTCAGCAGTGAAGGGGGAATCACTGAAGTTTTCTTT. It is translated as CVSSEGGITEVFF.

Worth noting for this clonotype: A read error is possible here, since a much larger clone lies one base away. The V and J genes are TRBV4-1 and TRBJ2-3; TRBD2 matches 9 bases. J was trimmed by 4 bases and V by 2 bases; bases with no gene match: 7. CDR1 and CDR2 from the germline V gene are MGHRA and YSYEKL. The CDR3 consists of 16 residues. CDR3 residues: CASSQKRLAGPDTQYF. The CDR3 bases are TGCGCCAGCAGCCAAAAGCGTCTAGCGGGGCCAGATACGCAGTATTTT.

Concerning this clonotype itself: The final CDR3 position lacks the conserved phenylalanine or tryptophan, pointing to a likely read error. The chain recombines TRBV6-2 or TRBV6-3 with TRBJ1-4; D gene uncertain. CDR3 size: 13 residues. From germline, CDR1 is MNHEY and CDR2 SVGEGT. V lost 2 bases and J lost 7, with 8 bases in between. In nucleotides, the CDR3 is TGTGCCAGCAGTTACCAGCAGCTTGAAAAACTGTTTTCT. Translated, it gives CASSYQQLEKLFS.

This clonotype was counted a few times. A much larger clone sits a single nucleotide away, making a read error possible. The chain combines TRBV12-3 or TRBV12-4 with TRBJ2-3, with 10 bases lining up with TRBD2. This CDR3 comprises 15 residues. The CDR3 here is CASRPGLADTDTKYF. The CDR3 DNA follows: TGTGCCAGCAGACCTGGACTAGCGGACACAGATACGAAGTATTTT.

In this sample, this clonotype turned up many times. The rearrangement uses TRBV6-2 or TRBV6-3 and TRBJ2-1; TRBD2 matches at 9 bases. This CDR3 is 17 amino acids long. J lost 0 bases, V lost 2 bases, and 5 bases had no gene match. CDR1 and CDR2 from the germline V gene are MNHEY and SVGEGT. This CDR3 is CASSYRDSGSSYNEQFF. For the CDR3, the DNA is TGTGCCAGCAGTTACAGGGATAGCGGGAGCTCCTACAATGAGCAGTTCTTC.

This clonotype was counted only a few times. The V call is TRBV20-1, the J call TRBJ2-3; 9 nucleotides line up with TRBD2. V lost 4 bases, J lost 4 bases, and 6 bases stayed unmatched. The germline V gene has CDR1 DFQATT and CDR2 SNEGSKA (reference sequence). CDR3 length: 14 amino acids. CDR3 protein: CSATTSGLPDTQYF. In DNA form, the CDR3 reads TGCAGTGCTACCACTAGCGGGTTGCCAGATACGCAGTATTTT.

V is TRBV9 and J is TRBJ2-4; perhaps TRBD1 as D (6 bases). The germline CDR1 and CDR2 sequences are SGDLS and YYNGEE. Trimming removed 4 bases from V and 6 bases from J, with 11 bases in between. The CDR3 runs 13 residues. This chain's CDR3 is CASSSGVGNIQYF. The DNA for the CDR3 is TGTGCCAGCAGCTCAGGGGTAGGAAACATTCAGTACTTC.

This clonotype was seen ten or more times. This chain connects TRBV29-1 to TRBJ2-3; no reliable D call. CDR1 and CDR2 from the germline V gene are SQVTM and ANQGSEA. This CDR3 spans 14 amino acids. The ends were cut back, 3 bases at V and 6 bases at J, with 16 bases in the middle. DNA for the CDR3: TGCAGCGTTGACAGGACGGCCATGGGGGATACGCAGTATTTT. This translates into CSVDRTAMGDTQYF.

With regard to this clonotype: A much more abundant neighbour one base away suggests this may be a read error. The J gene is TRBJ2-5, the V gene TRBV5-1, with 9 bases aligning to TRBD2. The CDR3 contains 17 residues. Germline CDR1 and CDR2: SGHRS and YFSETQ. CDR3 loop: CASSLSGLAGSQDTQYF. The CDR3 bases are TGCGCCAGCAGCTTGAGCGGGCTAGCGGGAAGCCAAGATACCCAGTACTTC.

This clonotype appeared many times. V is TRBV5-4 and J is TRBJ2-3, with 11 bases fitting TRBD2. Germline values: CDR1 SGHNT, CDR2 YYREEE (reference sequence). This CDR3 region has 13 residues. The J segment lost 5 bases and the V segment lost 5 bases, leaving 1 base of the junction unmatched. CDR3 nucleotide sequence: TGTGCCAGCAGGGGACTAGCGGAAGATACGCAGTATTTT. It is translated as CASRGLAEDTQYF.

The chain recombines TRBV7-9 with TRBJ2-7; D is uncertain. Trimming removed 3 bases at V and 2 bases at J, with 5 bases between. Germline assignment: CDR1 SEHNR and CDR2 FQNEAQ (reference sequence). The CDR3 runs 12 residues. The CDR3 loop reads CASSFEPYEQYF. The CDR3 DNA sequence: TGTGCCAGCAGCTTTGAGCCCTACGAGCAGTACTTC.

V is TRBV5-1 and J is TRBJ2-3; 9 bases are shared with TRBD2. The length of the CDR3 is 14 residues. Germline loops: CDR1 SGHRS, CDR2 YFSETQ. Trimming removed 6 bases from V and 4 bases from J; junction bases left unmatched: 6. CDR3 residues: CASNTGLAADTQYF. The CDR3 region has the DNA TGCGCCAGCAACACGGGACTAGCTGCAGATACGCAGTATTTT.

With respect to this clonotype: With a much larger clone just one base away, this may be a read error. CDR3 amino acids: CASSQDRAGKALSQPKHF. The CDR3 DNA follows: TGTGCCAGCAGCCAAGATAGGGCAGGGAAGGCGTTGAGTCAGCCCAAGCATTTT. The rearrangement joins TRBV4-2 to TRBJ1-5, with a tentative D call TRBD1 (5 bases). Germline V CDR1 and CDR2: LGHNA, YNFKEQ. This CDR3 region has 18 residues.

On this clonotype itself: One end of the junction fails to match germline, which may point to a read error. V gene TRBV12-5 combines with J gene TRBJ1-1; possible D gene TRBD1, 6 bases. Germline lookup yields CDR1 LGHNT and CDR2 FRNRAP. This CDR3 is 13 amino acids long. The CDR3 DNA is TGTGCTAGTGGTTTGACCAGGGACACTGAAGCTTCCTTT. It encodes CASGLTRDTEASF.

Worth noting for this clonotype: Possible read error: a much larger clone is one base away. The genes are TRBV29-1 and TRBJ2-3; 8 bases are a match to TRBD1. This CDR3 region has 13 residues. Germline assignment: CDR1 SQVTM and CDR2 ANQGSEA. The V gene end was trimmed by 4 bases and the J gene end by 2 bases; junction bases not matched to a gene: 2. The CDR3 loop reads CSVGTGNTDTQYF. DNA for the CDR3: TGCAGCGTTGGGACAGGGAACACAGATACGCAGTATTTT.

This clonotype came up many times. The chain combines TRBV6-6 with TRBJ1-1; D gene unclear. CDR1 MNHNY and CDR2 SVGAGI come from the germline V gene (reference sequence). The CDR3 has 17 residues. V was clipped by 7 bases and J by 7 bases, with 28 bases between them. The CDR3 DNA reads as TGTGCCAGCATTCCCGTCGGAGAAAGGGATGGTATAGGTGAAGCTTTCTTT. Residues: CASIPVGERDGIGEAFF.